Below are 10 T cell receptor beta chains sequenced from a single sample in a study of blood T cells in healthy people across ages. With a J-beta primer mix and a sample-barcoded 5' primer, a second PCR ran about 7 to 12 cycles. TCRdb re-called the 5' RACE reads with MiXCR, one entry per CDR3 protein. This table holds about 640,000 distinct CDR3 sequences, about 53% found once. Sequencing input: blood. The receptors originated from a man between 60 and 75 years old in good health.

J is TRBJ1-2 and V is TRBV20-1, with 7 bases aligning to TRBD1. V lost 0 bases and J lost 7; bases outside the gene matches: 2. The CDR3 has 12 residues. The germline V gene has CDR1 DFQATT and CDR2 SNEGSKA (reference sequence). CDR3 DNA: TGCAGTGCTAGAGATTCAGGGGGTGGCTACACCTTC. Amino acids: CSARDSGGGYTF.

The chain joins TRBV28 to TRBJ1-4; 10 nucleotides line up with TRBD1. Germline-derived CDR1 and CDR2 are MDHEN and SYDVKM. This CDR3 contains 16 residues. With V trimmed by 6 bases and J by 3 bases, 7 bases remained unmatched. The DNA of the CDR3 is TGTGCCAGCAGCTCCCTCGGGACAGGGGCTAATGAAAAACTGTTTTTT. Translation: CASSSLGTGANEKLFF. Looking up the rest from reference TRBV28 and TRBJ1-4 gives the full variable domain: DVKVTQSSRYLVKRTGEKVFLECVQDMDHENMFWYRQDPGLGLRLIYFSYDVKMKEKGDIPEGYSVSREKKERFSLILESASTNQTSMYLCASSSLGTGANEKLFFGSGTQLSVL.

The V and J genes are TRBV5-6 and TRBJ2-4, with D hard to call. The J call may be incorrect, as the DNA end agrees better with TRBJ2-5. Per germline, CDR1 SGHDT and CDR2 YYEEEE. The length of the CDR3 is 13 residues. In DNA form, the CDR3 reads TGTGCCAGCAGCCAACATATCCAAGAGACCCAGTACTTC. It yields the protein CASSQHIQETQYF.

The V and J genes are TRBV20-1 and TRBJ2-3, with 13 bases that match TRBD2. The J segment lost 6 bases and the V segment lost 6 bases, leaving 21 bases of the junction unmatched. Germline V gene sequence: CDR1 DFQATT, CDR2 SNEGSKA (reference sequence). The CDR3 is 19 residues long. The CDR3 loop reads CSASRTGRSGTSGVDTQYF. Written as DNA, the CDR3 is TGCAGTGCATCAAGGACAGGCCGTTCCGGGACTAGCGGGGTTGATACGCAGTATTTT.

The V and J genes are TRBV27 and TRBJ1-2; TRBD1 agrees at 12 bases. The CDR3 length is 15 residues. Germline V lookup: CDR1 MNHEY, CDR2 SMNVEV (reference sequence). Germline trimming cut 1 base from V and 8 bases from J; bases unmatched to any gene: 5. The chain's CDR3 is CASSLWGTGGGGYTF. CDR3 DNA: TGTGCCAGCAGTTTATGGGGGACAGGGGGCGGCGGCTACACCTTC.

The J gene is TRBJ2-5, the V gene TRBV20-1; TRBD2 agrees at 8 bases. After removal of 6 bases from V and 1 base from J, the junction contained 10 bases not matched to a gene. Per germline, CDR1 DFQATT and CDR2 SNEGSKA (reference sequence). This CDR3 is 15 amino acids long. This chain's CDR3 is CSARDRRGAQETQYF. The CDR3 region has the DNA TGCAGTGCCCGAGACAGGCGGGGGGCCCAAGAGACCCAGTACTTC.

V and J are TRBV7-9 and TRBJ2-4; D gene unclear. This CDR3 comprises 14 residues. Germline V lookup: CDR1 SEHNR, CDR2 FQNEAQ (reference sequence). Trimming left V 3 bases short and J 4 bases short, with 10 bases between. The CDR3 nucleotides read TGTGCCAGCAGCTTCGGCTGGGAAAAAAACATTCAGTACTTC. Translated: CASSFGWEKNIQYF. Filled out from reference TRBV7-9 and TRBJ2-4, the complete variable domain reads DTGVSQNPRHKITKRGQNVTFRCDPISEHNRLYWYRQTLGQGPEFLTYFQNEAQLEKSRLLSDRFSAERPKGSFSTLEIQRTEQGDSAMYLCASSFGWEKNIQYFGAGTRLSVL.

This clonotype was seen a handful of times. This rearrangement joins TRBV5-1 to TRBJ1-2; no firm D call. Germline V gives CDR1 SGHRS, CDR2 YFSETQ. V lost 4 bases, J lost 8 bases, and 15 bases lay in between. The CDR3 covers 13 residues. The CDR3 nucleotides are TGCGCCAGCAGCCCCACAGACCCTCAAGGCTACACCTTC. This encodes CASSPTDPQGYTF.

The CDR3 sequence is CASSYSAHEQYF. The CDR3 region has the DNA TGTGCCAGCAGTTACAGTGCCCACGAGCAGTACTTC. The J gene is TRBJ2-7, the V gene TRBV6-6; D not certain. CDR1 is MNHNY, CDR2 SVGAGI, per germline (reference sequence). Trimming took 2 bases from V and 5 from J, leaving 7 bases between them. The CDR3 runs to 12 residues.

This clonotype appeared a few times. V usage is TRBV29-1 and J usage is TRBJ1-1; TRBD1 might be the D (5 bases). V was pared by 0 bases and J by 1 base, with 15 bases between. This CDR3 comprises 16 residues. Germline values: CDR1 SQVTM, CDR2 ANQGSEA. The CDR3 region has the DNA TGCAGCGTTGAAGATCCCCAGGGACCCTGGAACACTGAAGCTTTCTTT. It specifies CSVEDPQGPWNTEAFF. The entire variable domain, with the rest obtained from reference TRBV29-1 and TRBJ1-1, is as follows: SAVISQKPSRDICQRGTSLTIQCQVDSQVTMMFWYRQQPGQSLTLIATANQGSEATYESGFVIDKFPISRPNLTFSTLTVSNMSPEDSSIYLCSVEDPQGPWNTEAFFGQGTRLTVV.